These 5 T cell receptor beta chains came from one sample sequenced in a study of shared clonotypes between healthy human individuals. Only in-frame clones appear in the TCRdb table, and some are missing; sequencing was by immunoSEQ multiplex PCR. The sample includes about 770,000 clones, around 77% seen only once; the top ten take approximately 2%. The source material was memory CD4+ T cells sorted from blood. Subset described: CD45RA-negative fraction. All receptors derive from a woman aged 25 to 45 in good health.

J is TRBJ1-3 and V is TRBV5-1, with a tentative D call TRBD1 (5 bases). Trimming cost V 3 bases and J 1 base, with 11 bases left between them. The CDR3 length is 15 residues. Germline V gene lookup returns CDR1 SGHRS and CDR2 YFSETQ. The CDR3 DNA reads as TGCGCCAGCAGCTACACGGGGGATTCTGGAAACACCATATATTTT. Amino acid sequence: CASSYTGDSGNTIYF.

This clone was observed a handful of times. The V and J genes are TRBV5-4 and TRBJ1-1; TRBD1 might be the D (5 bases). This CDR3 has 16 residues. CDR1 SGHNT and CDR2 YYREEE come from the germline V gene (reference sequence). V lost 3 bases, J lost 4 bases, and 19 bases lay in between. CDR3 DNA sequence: TGTGCCAGCAGCTCGGCAGAGTCGGGGGTGGGCACTGAAGCTTTCTTT. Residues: CASSSAESGVGTEAFF.

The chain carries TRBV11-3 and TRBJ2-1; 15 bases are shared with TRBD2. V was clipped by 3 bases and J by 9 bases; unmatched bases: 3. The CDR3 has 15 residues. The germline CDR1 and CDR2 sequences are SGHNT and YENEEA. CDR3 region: CASSFRGLAGGEQFF. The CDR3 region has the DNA TGTGCCAGCAGCTTCCGGGGACTAGCGGGAGGTGAGCAGTTCTTC.

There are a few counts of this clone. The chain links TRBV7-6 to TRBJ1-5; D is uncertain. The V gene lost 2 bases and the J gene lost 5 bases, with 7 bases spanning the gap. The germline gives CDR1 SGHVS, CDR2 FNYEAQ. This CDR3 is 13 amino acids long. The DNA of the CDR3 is TGTGCCAGCAGCTTAAACCTCTATCAGCCCCAGCATTTT. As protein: CASSLNLYQPQHF.

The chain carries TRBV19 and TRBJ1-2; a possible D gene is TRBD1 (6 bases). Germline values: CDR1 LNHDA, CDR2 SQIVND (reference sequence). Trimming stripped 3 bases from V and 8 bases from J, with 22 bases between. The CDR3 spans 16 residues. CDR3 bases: TGTGCCAGTAGTATTTCCCCTGCCGGGACATCTGTCGGCTACACCTTC. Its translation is CASSISPAGTSVGYTF.